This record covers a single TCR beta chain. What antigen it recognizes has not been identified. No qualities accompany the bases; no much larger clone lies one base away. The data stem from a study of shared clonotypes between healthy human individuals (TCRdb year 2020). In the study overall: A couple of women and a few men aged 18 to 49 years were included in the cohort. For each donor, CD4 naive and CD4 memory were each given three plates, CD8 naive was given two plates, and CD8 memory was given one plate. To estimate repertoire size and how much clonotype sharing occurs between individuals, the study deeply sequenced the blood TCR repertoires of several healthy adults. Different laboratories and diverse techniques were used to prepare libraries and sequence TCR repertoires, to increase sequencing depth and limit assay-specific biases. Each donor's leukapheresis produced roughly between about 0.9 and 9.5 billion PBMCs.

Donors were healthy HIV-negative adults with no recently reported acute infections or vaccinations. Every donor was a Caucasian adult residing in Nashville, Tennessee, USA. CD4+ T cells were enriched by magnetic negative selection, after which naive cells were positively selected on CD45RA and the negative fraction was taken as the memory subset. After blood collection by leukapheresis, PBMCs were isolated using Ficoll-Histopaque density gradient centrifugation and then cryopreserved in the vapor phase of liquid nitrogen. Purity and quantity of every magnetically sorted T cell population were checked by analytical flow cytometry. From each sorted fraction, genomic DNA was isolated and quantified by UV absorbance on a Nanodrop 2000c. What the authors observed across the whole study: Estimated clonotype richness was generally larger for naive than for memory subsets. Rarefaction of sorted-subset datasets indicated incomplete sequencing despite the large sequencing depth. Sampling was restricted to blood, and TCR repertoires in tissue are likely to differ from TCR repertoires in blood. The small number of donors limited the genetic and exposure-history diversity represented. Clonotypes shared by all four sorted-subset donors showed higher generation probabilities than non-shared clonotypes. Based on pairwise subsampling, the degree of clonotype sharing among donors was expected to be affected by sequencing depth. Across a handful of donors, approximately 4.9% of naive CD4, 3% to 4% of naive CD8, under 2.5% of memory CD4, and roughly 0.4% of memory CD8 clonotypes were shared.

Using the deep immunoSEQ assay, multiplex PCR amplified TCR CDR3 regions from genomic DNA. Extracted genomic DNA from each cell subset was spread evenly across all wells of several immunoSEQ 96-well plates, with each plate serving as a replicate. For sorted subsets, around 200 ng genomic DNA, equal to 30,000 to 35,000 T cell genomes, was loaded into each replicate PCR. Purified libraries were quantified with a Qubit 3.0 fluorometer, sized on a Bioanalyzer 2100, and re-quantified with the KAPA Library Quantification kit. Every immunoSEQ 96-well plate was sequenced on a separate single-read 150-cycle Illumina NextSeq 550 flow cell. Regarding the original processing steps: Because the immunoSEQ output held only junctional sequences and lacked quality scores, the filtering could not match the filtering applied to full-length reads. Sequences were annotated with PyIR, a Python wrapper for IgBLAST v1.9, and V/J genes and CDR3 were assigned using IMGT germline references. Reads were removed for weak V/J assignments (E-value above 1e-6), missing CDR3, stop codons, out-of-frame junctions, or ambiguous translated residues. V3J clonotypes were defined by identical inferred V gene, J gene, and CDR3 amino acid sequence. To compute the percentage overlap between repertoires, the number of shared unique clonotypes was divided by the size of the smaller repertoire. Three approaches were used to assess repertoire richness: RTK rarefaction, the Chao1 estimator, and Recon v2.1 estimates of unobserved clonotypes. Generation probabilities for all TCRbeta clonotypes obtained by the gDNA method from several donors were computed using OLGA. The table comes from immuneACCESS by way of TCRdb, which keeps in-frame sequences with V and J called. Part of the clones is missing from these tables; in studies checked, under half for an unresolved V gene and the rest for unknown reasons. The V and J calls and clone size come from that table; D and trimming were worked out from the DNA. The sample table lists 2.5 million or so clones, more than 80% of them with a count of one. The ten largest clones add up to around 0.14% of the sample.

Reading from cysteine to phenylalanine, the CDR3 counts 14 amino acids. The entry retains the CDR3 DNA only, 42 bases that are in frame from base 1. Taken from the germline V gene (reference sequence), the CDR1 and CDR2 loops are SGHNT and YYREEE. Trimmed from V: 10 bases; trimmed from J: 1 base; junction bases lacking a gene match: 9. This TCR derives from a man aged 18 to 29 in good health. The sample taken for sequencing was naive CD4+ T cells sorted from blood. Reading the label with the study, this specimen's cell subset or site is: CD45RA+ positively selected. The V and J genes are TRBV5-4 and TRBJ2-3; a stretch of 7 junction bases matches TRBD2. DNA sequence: TGTGCCTGGGCGATGGGGGGGGGCACAGATACGCAGTATTTT. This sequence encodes CAWAMGGGTDTQYF. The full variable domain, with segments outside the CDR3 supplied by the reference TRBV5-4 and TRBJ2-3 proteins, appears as ETGVTQSPTHLIKTRGQQVTLRCSSQSGHNTVSWYQQALGQGPQFIFQYYREEENGRGNFPPRFSGLQFPNYSSELNVNALELDDSALYLCAWAMGGGTDTQYFGPGTRLTVL.